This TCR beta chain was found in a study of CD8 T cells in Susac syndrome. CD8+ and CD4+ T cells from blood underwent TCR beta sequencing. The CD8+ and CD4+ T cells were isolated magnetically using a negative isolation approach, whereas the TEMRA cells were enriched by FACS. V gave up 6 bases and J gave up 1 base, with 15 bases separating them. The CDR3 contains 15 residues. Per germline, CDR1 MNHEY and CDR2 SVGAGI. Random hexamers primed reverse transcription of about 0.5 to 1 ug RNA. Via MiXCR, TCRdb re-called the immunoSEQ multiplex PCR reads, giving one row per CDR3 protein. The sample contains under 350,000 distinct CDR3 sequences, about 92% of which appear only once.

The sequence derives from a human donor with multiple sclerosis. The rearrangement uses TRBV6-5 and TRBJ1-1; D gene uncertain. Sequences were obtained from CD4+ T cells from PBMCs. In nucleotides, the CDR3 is TGTGCCAGCAGACGGAAACCTGATCAGAACACTGAAGCTTTCTTT. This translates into CASRRKPDQNTEAFF.